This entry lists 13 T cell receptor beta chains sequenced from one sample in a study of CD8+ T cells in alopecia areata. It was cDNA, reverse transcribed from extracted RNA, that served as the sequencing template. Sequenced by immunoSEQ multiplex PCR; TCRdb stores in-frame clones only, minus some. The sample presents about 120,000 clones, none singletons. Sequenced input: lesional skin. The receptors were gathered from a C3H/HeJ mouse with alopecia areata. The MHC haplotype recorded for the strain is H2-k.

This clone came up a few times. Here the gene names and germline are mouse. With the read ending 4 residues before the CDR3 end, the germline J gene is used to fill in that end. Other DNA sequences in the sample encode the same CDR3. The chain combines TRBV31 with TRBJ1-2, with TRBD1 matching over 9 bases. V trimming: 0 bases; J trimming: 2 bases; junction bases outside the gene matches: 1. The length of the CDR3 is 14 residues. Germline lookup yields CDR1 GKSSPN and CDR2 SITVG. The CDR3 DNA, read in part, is TGTGCCTGGAGTCTAGGGACAGGGAACTCC. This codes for CAWSLGTGNS. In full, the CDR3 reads CAWSLGTGNSDYTF. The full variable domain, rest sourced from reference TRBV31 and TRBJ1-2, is AQTIHQWPVAEIKAVGSPLSLGCTIKGKSSPNLYWYWQATGGTLQQLFYSITVGQVESVVQLNLSASRPKDDQFILSTEKLLLSHSGFYLCAWSLGTGNSDYTFGSGTRLLVI.

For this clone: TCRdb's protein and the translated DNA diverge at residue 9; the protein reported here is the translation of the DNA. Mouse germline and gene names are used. CDR3 residues: CASSPGQDTLYF. The part of the CDR3 DNA that was read is TGTGCCAGCAGTCCGGGACAAGATACG. V is TRBV19 and J is TRBJ1-3; possibly TRBD1 for D (6 bases). The CDR3 extends 3 residues past the end of the read, so its final part is completed from the germline J gene. V was trimmed by 4 bases and J by 8 bases, leaving 10 bases between them. This CDR3 spans 12 amino acids. Germline assignment: CDR1 FNHDT and CDR2 SITEND (reference sequence).

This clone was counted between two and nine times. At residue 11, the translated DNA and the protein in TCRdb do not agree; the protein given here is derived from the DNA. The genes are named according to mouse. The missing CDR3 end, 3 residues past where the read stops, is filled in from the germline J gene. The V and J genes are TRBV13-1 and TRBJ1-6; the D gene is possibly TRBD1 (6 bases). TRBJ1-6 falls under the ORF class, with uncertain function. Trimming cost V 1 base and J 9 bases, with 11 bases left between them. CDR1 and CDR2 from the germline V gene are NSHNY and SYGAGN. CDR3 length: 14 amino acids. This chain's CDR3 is CASSDSQGTSPLYF. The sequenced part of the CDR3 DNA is TGTGCCAGCAGTGATTCCCAGGGGACTTCGCCC.

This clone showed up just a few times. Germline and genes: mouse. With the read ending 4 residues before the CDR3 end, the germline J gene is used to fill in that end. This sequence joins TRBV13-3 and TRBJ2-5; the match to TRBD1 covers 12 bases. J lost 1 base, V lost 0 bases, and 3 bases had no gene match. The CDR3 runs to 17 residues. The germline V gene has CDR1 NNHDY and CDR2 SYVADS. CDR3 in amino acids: CASSDAGTGGDQDTQYF. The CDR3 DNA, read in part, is TGTGCCAGCAGTGATGCAGGGACAGGGGGCGACCAAGAC. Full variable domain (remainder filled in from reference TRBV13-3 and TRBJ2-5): EAAVTQSPRSKVAVTGGKVTLSCHQTNNHDYMYWYRQDTGHGLRLIHYSYVADSTEKGDIPDGYKASRPSQENFSLILELASLSQTAVYFCASSDAGTGGDQDTQYFGPGTRLLVL.

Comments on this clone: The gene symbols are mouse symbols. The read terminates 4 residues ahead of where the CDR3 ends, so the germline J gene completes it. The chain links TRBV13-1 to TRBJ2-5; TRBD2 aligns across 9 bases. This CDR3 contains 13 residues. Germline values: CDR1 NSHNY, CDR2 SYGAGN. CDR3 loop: CASSGLGEDTQYF. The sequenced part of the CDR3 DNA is TGTGCCAGCAGTGGACTGGGGGAAGAC.

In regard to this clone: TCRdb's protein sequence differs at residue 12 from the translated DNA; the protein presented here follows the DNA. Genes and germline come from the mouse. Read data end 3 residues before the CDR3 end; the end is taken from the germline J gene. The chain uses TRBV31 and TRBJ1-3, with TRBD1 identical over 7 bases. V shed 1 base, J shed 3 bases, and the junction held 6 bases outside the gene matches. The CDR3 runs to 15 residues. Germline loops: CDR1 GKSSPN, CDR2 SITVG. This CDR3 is CAWSPGDRVGNTLYF. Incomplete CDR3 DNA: TGTGCCTGGAGTCCAGGAGACAGGGTTGGAAATACG.

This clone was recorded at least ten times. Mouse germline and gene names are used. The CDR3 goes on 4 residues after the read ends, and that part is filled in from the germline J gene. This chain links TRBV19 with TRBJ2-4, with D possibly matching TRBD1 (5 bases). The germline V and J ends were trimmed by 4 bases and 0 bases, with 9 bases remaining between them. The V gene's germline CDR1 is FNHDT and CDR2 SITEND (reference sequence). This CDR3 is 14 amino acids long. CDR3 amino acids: CASSLTASQNTLYF. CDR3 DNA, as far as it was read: TGTGCCAGCAGTCTGACAGCTAGTCAAAAC.

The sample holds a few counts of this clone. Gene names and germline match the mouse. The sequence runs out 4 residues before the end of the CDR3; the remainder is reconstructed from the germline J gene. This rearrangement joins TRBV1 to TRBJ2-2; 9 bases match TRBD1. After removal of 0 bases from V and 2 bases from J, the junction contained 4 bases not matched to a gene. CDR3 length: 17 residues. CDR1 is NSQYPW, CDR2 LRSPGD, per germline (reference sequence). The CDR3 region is CTCSADGGTGNTGQLYF. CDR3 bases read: TGCACCTGCAGTGCAGATGGCGGGACAGGGAACACCGGG.

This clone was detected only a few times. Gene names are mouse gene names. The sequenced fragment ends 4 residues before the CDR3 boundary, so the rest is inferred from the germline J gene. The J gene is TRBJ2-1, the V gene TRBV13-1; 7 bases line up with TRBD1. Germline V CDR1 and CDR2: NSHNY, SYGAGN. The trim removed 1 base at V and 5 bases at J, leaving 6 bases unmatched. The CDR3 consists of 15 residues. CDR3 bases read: TGTGCCAGCAGTGATCCAGGGGGAGAGAATGCT. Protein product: CASSDPGGENA. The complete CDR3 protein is CASSDPGGENAEQFF.

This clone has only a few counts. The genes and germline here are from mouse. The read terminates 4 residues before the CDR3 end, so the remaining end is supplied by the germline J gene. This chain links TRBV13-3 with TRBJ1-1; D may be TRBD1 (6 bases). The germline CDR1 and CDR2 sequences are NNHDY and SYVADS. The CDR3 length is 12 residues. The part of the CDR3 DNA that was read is TGTGCCAGCAGTGAAGTACAGGGA. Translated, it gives CASSEVQG. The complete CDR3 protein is CASSEVQGEVFF.

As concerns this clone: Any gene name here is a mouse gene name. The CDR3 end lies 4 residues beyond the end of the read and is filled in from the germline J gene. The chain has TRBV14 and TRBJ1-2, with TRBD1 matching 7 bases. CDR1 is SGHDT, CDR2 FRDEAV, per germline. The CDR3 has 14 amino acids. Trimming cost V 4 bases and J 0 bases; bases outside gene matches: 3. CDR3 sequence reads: CASSRDRTNSDYTF. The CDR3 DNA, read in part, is TGTGCCAGCAGTCGGGACAGAACAAACTCC.

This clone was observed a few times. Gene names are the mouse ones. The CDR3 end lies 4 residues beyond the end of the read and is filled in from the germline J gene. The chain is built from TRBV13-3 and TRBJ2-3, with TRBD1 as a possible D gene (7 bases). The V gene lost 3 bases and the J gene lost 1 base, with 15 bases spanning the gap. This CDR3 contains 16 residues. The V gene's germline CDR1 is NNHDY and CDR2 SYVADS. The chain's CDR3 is CASSGDRVGGAETLYF. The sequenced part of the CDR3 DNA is TGTGCCAGCAGTGGCGACAGGGTGGGGGGTGCAGAA.

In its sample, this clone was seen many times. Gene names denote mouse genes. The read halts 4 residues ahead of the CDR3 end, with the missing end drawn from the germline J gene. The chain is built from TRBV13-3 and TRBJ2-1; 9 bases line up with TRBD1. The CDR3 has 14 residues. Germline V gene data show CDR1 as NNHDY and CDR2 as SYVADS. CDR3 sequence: CASSEQGARAEQFF. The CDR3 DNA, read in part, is TGTGCCAGCAGTGAACAGGGGGCAAGGGCT.